The subject of this entry is one T cell receptor beta chain. The table lists this clone with a few counts. The target of this receptor is not known. The sample holds no much larger clone one base away, and base qualities are not on file. Library generation was performed with the immunoSEQ multiplex PCR assay. The multiplex PCR relied on a mix of 60 forward primers for TCR Vbeta segments and 13 reverse primers for TCR Jbeta segments. The CDR3 region of rearranged TCR beta genes was amplified from genomic DNA with a multiplex PCR assay. The amplified TCR beta libraries were sequenced on the Illumina HiSeq System as 87-base-pair reads. The paper's data handling went like this. In a later analysis, tens of millions of unique TCR beta chains were counted across the roughly 700 repertoires, and around 11 million of these chains were shared by at least two donors. Raw reads were error-corrected and collapsed into unique sequences with a nearest-neighbor algorithm that merged closely related sequences to remove PCR and sequencing errors. CDR3 sequences were aligned to IMGT reference sequences to assign V, D and J gene segments. For a sequence to be retained, at least a six-nucleotide match to both a V gene segment and a J gene segment was required. Rearrangements were called productive when the CDR3 lacked stop codons and stayed in frame with V and J; all others were non-productive. Following IMGT convention, CDR3 was defined as the stretch from the second conserved V-encoded cysteine to the conserved J-encoded phenylalanine. Sequences without an unambiguous match to a single V gene segment were excluded from the earlier analysis of almost 600 of the donors. In an earlier analysis of several hundred of the donors, V segments were called functional above 56.7% productive rearrangements and were called segregating when the between-donor standard deviation exceeded 5%. A statistical classification framework was built for diagnosing cytomegalovirus status from the catalog of TCR beta chain sequences. V and J gene assignment, in a later analysis, came from comparing TCR nucleotide sequences with IMGT/GENE-DB human TR gene sequences. A later analysis assigned CDR3 sequences and most-parsimonious VDJ recombination scenarios with the TCRdist pipeline. A later analysis defined each TCR beta chain by its CDR3 amino acid sequence plus V-gene family, and excluded reads lacking a unique V-gene family. To address suspected cross-contamination and a sequencing artifact, a later analysis removed roughly 640 highly shared, low-generation-probability nucleotide sequences. In a later analysis, a clonal expansion index was calculated for each public chain from normalized within-repertoire ranks of inferred template counts. A later analysis computed generation probabilities with a VDJ recombination model fitted to out-of-frame rearrangements, and checked the results against IGoR. Hypergeometric tests were used in a later analysis to score TCR-TCR, TCR-HLA and TCR-CMV co-occurrence, with a repertoire-size bias correction applied to the TCR pairs. A later analysis estimated false discovery rates by permuting HLA or CMV assignments 20 times. In a later analysis, co-occurring TCRs were grouped with DBSCAN, and TCRdist sequence similarity was added when clustering was performed within HLA-allele-positive subsets. Repertoires with fewer than 30,000 or more than 120,000 public chains were left out of co-occurrence clustering, as were about five repertoires with anomalous nucleotide sharing. Drawn from immuneACCESS, this table holds only the in-frame rearrangements with V and J called that TCRdb kept. Clones are partly lost; checked studies trace under half to an unresolved V gene and leave the rest unexplained. V and J calls and clone size are those listed in that table; D and trimming were worked out from the DNA. In this sample the table shows under 120,000 clones, less than 75% of which occur a single time. The top ten clonotypes cover 11% of the sample.

The sample comes from a study of cytomegalovirus exposure and HLA in healthy donors listed by TCRdb under 2017. For the wider study: According to an earlier analysis of 550 to 700 of the donors, about 179 million T cells yielded approximately 120 million unique TCR beta sequences and less than 300 Gb of sequence data. HLA typing covered class I and class II loci at four-digit resolution. A later analysis re-examined previously published TCR beta repertoires from more than 650 donors and added high-resolution HLA genotyping to investigate patterns of TCR occurrence. The study aimed to test whether cataloging public T cell receptors could reveal signatures of past pathogen exposure. Rather than using new phenotypic data, the later analysis identified candidate immune exposures from TCR beta sequences and from how often those sequences occurred across donors. Donor age, sex, ethnicity and CMV serostatus were collected together with the repertoire data. In an earlier analysis of 500 to 650 of the donors, high-throughput TCR beta sequencing was used to judge whether each TCR beta V gene segment behaved as functional or pseudogenic. Among the roughly 390 genotyped donors, approximately 82% belonged to the genetic ancestry cluster associated with self-reported Caucasian donors. Typing coverage differed by locus: A, B, C, DRB1 and DQB1 were typed in roughly 629-630 donors, DQA1 in about 500, DPA1 in some 600, and DPB1 in 400 to 490. Every discovery cohort repertoire had been produced on one sequencing platform. Genome-wide SNP genotypes for about 60% of the 666 donors were used in a later genetic analysis, which treated that subset as a discovery cohort. Besides the first cohort of around 670 subjects, a separate validation cohort made up of roughly 120 different subjects was used. Because of strong linkage in the cohort, 4 to 6 DR-DQ haplotypes were treated as single units for association and clustering. The study used immunosequencing to profile the T cell repertoires of approximately 690 subjects and linked those repertoires to cytomegalovirus serostatus. An early release covering about 600 HLA-typed donors comprised about 300 gigabases of sequencing data and approximately 80 million unique TCR sequences. On average, roughly 250,000 unique TCR beta nucleotide sequences were sequenced per donor among 300 to 500 genotyped donors of the cohort, with roughly 18% of those sequences being non-productive. To predict cytomegalovirus infection status, the study combined high-throughput TCR immunosequencing, statistical association of individual TCRs with disease status, and machine learning.

The investigation overall reported the following: According to the authors, the approach could potentially be generalized to other disease states and immunological phenotypes. A further reported finding was that TCR beta sequences accurately predicted the HLA-A and HLA-B alleles for most subjects in the first cohort. A later analysis found that TCR association rates varied across HLA loci, with DRB1 alleles showing the most associated TCRs and HLA-C alleles the fewest. Because HLA typing was missing for some donors at each locus, association tests included only the typed subset. Only TCR beta chains were sequenced in this cohort, and the absence of alpha or paired-chain data limited detectable features. The only immune exposure information available for the cohort was CMV serostatus. An association between a missense DCLRE1C variant and V-gene and J-gene trimming of TCR beta chains was found in a later genetic analysis and replicated in an independent cohort. Most CMV-associated TCR beta chains appeared to be HLA-restricted in a later analysis, and the HLA associations seemed to be driven largely by CMV exposure. A later analysis reported that several top co-occurrence clusters appeared linked to parvovirus B19, influenza, CMV and Epstein-Barr virus. The earlier analysis of 587 of the donors excluded some 15 rarely observed V segments, including chromosome 9 orphons, because counts were too low. A later analysis associated 15,000 to 20,000 TCR beta sequences with specific HLA alleles at a false discovery rate of 0.05. Strong co-occurrence of HLA alleles, especially DR and DQ, made assigning TCR associations to individual alleles difficult. In an earlier analysis of more than 500 of the donors, most TCR beta V segments appeared in productive rearrangements about 87% or about 30% of the time, broadly matching IMGT annotations. Across donors, most TCR sequences were observed very rarely, whereas some public TCRs were present in many individuals. A later analysis found that HLA-associated TCR beta chains were more clonally expanded and had lower generation probabilities than equally common non-associated chains. The classifier was reported to diagnose cytomegalovirus status with high specificity and sensitivity in both the original and validation cohorts. A group of highly shared sequence variants was considered likely to be a technical artifact of the sequencing pipeline. Correlated functional status among segregating V segments might reflect linkage disequilibrium, but an unknown experimental factor could not be ruled out. In a later genetic analysis, fewer N-insertions in productive TCRs were reported among donors in an Asian-associated ancestry cluster than the approximately 710-donor mean. A few of the identified cytomegalovirus-associated TCR beta chains were confirmed in vitro to be specific for cytomegalovirus antigens. Sequencing depth was assumed to be roughly uniform across donors in the presence/absence analyses, though that assumption may not hold. The study gave a list of around 170 TCR beta chains associated with cytomegalovirus.

The cohort comprised several hundred healthy bone marrow donors. Cohort members were all nominally healthy when sampled, although unrecorded immune exposures were likely present. The donor was CMV seropositive and belonged to the group of more than 250 seropositive cohort members. A peripheral blood sample was provided by each donor, and peripheral blood mononuclear cells were used for TCR beta sequencing. Genomic DNA was extracted from the blood cell samples with the Qiagen DNeasy Blood Extraction Kit. The specimen was PBMCs. The source is a man between 35 and 55 years old in good health and CMV-seropositive.

For the CDR3, the sequence is CASRVDRGGEAFF. The sequence in DNA is TGTGCCAGCAGGGTAGACAGGGGAGGAGAAGCTTTCTTT. This chain is built from TRBV6-4 and TRBJ1-1, with 8 bases matching TRBD1. After removal of 6 bases from V and 8 bases from J, the junction retains 8 bases not matched to a gene. The CDR3 runs 13 residues from the cysteine to the phenylalanine. Just the 39-base CDR3 DNA is kept, in frame starting at base 1. Sequences MRHNA (CDR1) and SNTAGT (CDR2) are obtained from the germline V gene.